Here is one T cell receptor (beta chain) with its context. J was trimmed by 5 bases and V by 9 bases; bases with no gene match: 7. This CDR3 region has 13 residues. CDR1 and CDR2 from the germline V gene are LNHDA and SQIVND (reference sequence). This entry comes from a study of T cell responses to AZD1222 COVID-19 vaccine. Generated by immunoSEQ multiplex PCR, the TCRdb table keeps only in-frame clones and is missing some. The sample carries some 130,000 clones, approximately 91% recorded once. This receptor was identified in an adult who received the AZD1222 COVID-19 vaccine. The chain uses TRBV19 and TRBJ1-5; 7 bases fit TRBD1. This specimen was peripheral blood, taken 28 days after the second AZD1222 dose. For the CDR3, the DNA is TGTGCCAGCCGGGACAGTGTCGATCAGCCCCAGCATTTT. Translated: CASRDSVDQPQHF.